These T cell receptor beta chains were read from a single sample in a study of T cell changes during pregnancy in multiple sclerosis. Sequencing was performed with immunoSEQ multiplex PCR; in TCRdb, only in-frame clones are kept and a portion is missing. This repertoire shows 60,000 to 75,000 clones, roughly 94% found once; its top ten account for around 1.6%. This sample comprised peripheral blood, obtained after pregnancy. These receptor sequences come from a female donor with multiple sclerosis, enrolled in a pregnancy study. CDR3s include the opening cysteine and the closing phenylalanine or tryptophan. The order of the fields is CDR3 DNA, CDR3 protein, D gene, J gene, clone size, V gene. The D gene is left open where the match is weak. Only part of the rows carry a size: once, few, many, or a class if the clone is expanded.

CDR3 DNA: TGTGCCAGCAGTTTCGACTCCTACCGGGACTATCGGAGCGATGAGCAGTTCTTC
CDR3 protein: CASSFDSYRDYRSDEQFF
D gene: TRBD2
J gene: TRBJ2-1
clone size: -
V gene: TRBV27

CDR3 DNA: TGTGCCTGGCACCAACAGGGACAAGAGACCCAGTACTTC
CDR3 protein: CAWHQQGQETQYF
D gene: -
J gene: TRBJ2-5
clone size: -
V gene: TRBV30

CDR3 DNA: TGTGCCAGCAGCTTGTCCCCGGGAGGGCCCTACGAGCAGTACTTC
CDR3 protein: CASSLSPGGPYEQYF
D gene: TRBD2
J gene: TRBJ2-7
clone size: -
V gene: TRBV5-4

CDR3 DNA: TGTGCCAGCAGCCAAGGACAGGGAGGGACTGAAGCTTTCTTT
CDR3 protein: CASSQGQGGTEAFF
D gene: TRBD1
J gene: TRBJ1-1
clone size: few
V gene: TRBV11-3

CDR3 DNA: TGTGCCAGCACTAGGACAGGGGGAGGTGAAAAACTGTTTTTT
CDR3 protein: CASTRTGGGEKLFF
D gene: TRBD1
J gene: TRBJ1-4
clone size: -
V gene: TRBV2

CDR3 DNA: TGTGCCAGCAGTTACAGGCGGGGAACTAATGAAAAACTGTTTTTT
CDR3 protein: CASSYRRGTNEKLFF
D gene: -
J gene: TRBJ1-4
clone size: -
V gene: TRBV6-5

CDR3 DNA: TGTGCCTGGAGTTACGAACAATATTGGGGACAGGGGAAAGGGACTGAAGCTTTCTTT
CDR3 protein: CAWSYEQYWGQGKGTEAFF
D gene: TRBD1
J gene: TRBJ1-1
clone size: -
V gene: TRBV30

CDR3 DNA: TGTGCCAGCACTTTATCAGGGGCTCCTGGAAACACCATATATTTT
CDR3 protein: CASTLSGAPGNTIYF
D gene: -
J gene: TRBJ1-3
clone size: -
V gene: TRBV6-6

CDR3 DNA: TGTGCCAGCAGCCTAGCGGGTACCTACGAGCAGTACTTC
CDR3 protein: CASSLAGTYEQYF
D gene: TRBD2
J gene: TRBJ2-7
clone size: -
V gene: TRBV2

CDR3 DNA: TGTGCCAGCAGCTTGGGGACAGGGTCCTACGAGCAGTACTTC
CDR3 protein: CASSLGTGSYEQYF
D gene: TRBD1
J gene: TRBJ2-7
clone size: -
V gene: TRBV11-2